This T cell receptor beta chain was sequenced during a study of response to subunit inactivated influenza vaccine. Trimming pared 6 bases from V and 4 bases from J, leaving 13 bases between. The CDR3 length is 14 residues. This clonotype has a handful of counts. Its matching antigen is unknown. Findings of the study overall: Only a handful of new T cells, the authors suggested, are recruited with each seasonal influenza vaccination.

TCRdb re-called the RT-PCR reads through MiXCR, storing one row per CDR3 protein. The repertoire holds about 480,000 distinct CDR3 sequences, with 10% to 11% as singletons. The V call is TRBV12-3 or TRBV12-4, the J call TRBJ1-5, with D possibly matching TRBD1 (5 bases). The material sequenced was PBMCs from blood, taken roughly 46 days after vaccination. The receptor's source is a man aged 45-65 years who received an inactivated influenza vaccine. The CDR3 DNA reads TGTGCCAGCAGCCTCGGGGCGAGGAATCAGCCCCAGCATTTT. Amino acid sequence: CASSLGARNQPQHF.